Sequencing of this T cell receptor (beta chain) was carried out in a study of breast tumors, draining lymph nodes, adjacent tissues. The study's findings and limits: Findings are consistent with lymph node origin and intratumoral expansion of most tumor T cells.

TCRdb reanalysed the multiplex PCR reads using MiXCR and keeps one entry per CDR3 protein. The repertoire includes some 140,000 distinct CDR3 sequences, 21% of them detected once, and about 2.2% sits in the top ten. Breast cancer patients provided tissue from their axillary draining lymph nodes. Many counts were recorded for this clonotype. Its antigen is unknown. In germline, CDR1 is SGHRS, CDR2 YFSETQ. There are 15 residues in the CDR3. Trimming shortened V by 5 bases and J by 0 bases, and 12 bases separated the two germline ends. The material sequenced was axillary lymph node tissue. The clonotype comes from a female donor with breast cancer. Some clones in this sample may be carry-over from other donors' samples. This chain joins TRBV5-1 and TRBJ2-1, with D possibly being TRBD1 (5 bases). CDR3 DNA: TGCGCCAGCAGTCGTGACAGAAGCTCCTACAATGAGCAGTTCTTC. This gives the protein CASSRDRSSYNEQFF.